One and the same sample provided the 14 T cell receptor beta chains below, sequenced in a study of blood T cell repertoires in COVID-19. The protocol was immunoSEQ multiplex PCR, while the TCRdb copy is restricted to in-frame clones and leaves out a portion. This table holds 360,000 or so clones, approximately 89% found once. Material: peripheral blood. Receptor source: a woman between 55 and 75 years old with COVID-19, enrolled during active disease.

The V call is TRBV6-5, the J call TRBJ2-3; 8 bases fit TRBD2. CDR3 size: 15 residues. The V and J ends lost 4 bases and 5 bases, in that order; junction bases with no gene match: 8. Germline V gives CDR1 MNHEY, CDR2 SVGAGI. In nucleotides, the CDR3 is TGTGCCAGCAGTTCCTCGGGGACTAGGGTAGATACGCAGTATTTT. The encoded protein is CASSSSGTRVDTQYF.

The chain recombines TRBV19 with TRBJ2-5; TRBD2 aligns across 10 bases. There are 16 residues in the CDR3. CDR1 is LNHDA and CDR2 is SQIVND in the germline V gene (reference sequence). Trimming at V came to 3 bases and at J to 2 bases, leaving 6 bases not matched to a gene. CDR3 bases: TGTGCCAGTAGTATCCAGGGTAGCGGGGGGCAAGAGACCCAGTACTTC. It translates to CASSIQGSGGQETQYF.

The CDR3 protein is CSVPPPWDRADGYTF. For the CDR3, the DNA is TGCAGCGTTCCCCCCCCCTGGGACAGGGCCGATGGCTACACCTTC. The rearrangement uses TRBV29-1 and TRBJ1-2; TRBD1 matches 9 bases. Germline V gene sequence: CDR1 SQVTM, CDR2 ANQGSEA. This CDR3 has 15 residues. V lost 5 bases and J lost 6; bases outside the gene matches: 13. The whole variable domain, filled in from reference TRBV29-1 and TRBJ1-2, reads SAVISQKPSRDICQRGTSLTIQCQVDSQVTMMFWYRQQPGQSLTLIATANQGSEATYESGFVIDKFPISRPNLTFSTLTVSNMSPEDSSIYLCSVPPPWDRADGYTFGSGTRLTVV.

This clone came up once. J is TRBJ1-1 and V is TRBV2, with D unresolved. V was trimmed by 4 bases and J by 1 base, leaving 10 bases between them. The CDR3 is made up of 14 amino acids. The germline CDR1 and CDR2 sequences are SNHLY and FYNNEI. CDR3 loop: CASSVRQENTEAFF. The CDR3 DNA follows: TGTGCCAGCAGTGTCCGCCAGGAGAACACTGAAGCTTTCTTT.

This sequence joins TRBV5-1 and TRBJ1-2; D gene ambiguous. The CDR3 has 14 amino acids. Trimming left V 1 base short and J 9 bases short, with 16 bases between. Per the germline V gene, CDR1 is SGHRS and CDR2 is YFSETQ. CDR3 coding DNA: TGCGCCAGCAGCTTGTTGGCGGACTCCTCGAGCTACACCTTC. Translating it yields CASSLLADSSSYTF.

This chain connects TRBV3-1 (or the pseudogene TRBV3-2) to TRBJ1-2, with TRBD1 identical over 10 bases. V trimming: 0 bases; J trimming: 3 bases; junction bases outside the gene matches: 4. Germline values: CDR1 LGHDT, CDR2 YNNKEL (reference sequence). The CDR3 spans 16 residues. The CDR3 region has the DNA TGTGCCAGCAGCCAAGACGGGACAGGGGTTGACTATGGCTACACCTTC. Its translation: CASSQDGTGVDYGYTF.

This chain uses TRBV7-9 with TRBJ1-1, with D hard to call. Germline V gene lookup returns CDR1 SEHNR and CDR2 FQNEAQ (reference sequence). The CDR3 length is 11 residues. The V gene lost 4 bases and the J gene lost 7 bases, with 7 bases spanning the gap. CDR3 amino acids: CASSSRNEAFF. The CDR3 region has the DNA TGTGCCAGCAGCTCTAGGAATGAAGCTTTCTTT.

The V gene is TRBV2, the J gene TRBJ1-1, with 10 nucleotides matching TRBD1. J lost 7 bases, V lost 6 bases, and 5 bases had no gene match. There are 13 residues in the CDR3. Germline V gene lookup returns CDR1 SNHLY and CDR2 FYNNEI. CDR3 sequence (DNA): TGTGCCAGCAGGCCGACAGGGGGCCTTGAAGCTTTCTTT. The encoded protein is CASRPTGGLEAFF.

J is TRBJ2-2 and V is TRBV4-2, with 10 bases aligning to TRBD1. J was trimmed by 6 bases and V by 4 bases; bases with no gene match: 11. The CDR3 runs 17 residues. Germline V gene sequence: CDR1 LGHNA, CDR2 YNFKEQ. The chain's CDR3 is CASSREVDRGRAGELFF. DNA for the CDR3: TGTGCCAGCAGCCGGGAGGTTGACAGGGGGCGCGCCGGGGAGCTGTTTTTT.

This chain uses TRBV19 with TRBJ1-2; 7 positions match TRBD1. Trimming removed 3 bases from V and 4 bases from J; junction bases left unmatched: 5. This CDR3 region has 14 residues. Germline CDR1 and CDR2: LNHDA and SQIVND (reference sequence). In DNA form, the CDR3 reads TGTGCCAGTAGTATTTCGACAGGGTCCTATGGCTACACCTTC. Amino acid sequence: CASSISTGSYGYTF.

The rearrangement joins TRBV5-1 to TRBJ1-1, with D possibly being TRBD1 (5 bases). The CDR3 runs 14 residues. The germline V gene encodes CDR1 SGHRS and CDR2 YFSETQ. Trimming took off 0 bases at V and 4 bases at J, with 10 bases between the two ends. The CDR3 sequence is CASSLDQGTTEAFF. CDR3 nucleotides: TGCGCCAGCAGCTTGGACCAGGGCACCACTGAAGCTTTCTTT.

This chain links TRBV18 with TRBJ1-2; D uncertain. The CDR3 is 13 residues long. V was cut by 0 bases and J by 7 bases, with 9 bases left in between. CDR1 KGHSH and CDR2 LQKENI come from the germline V gene. The CDR3 region has the DNA TGTGCCAGCTCACCACCGAACGGGAGTGGCTACACCTTC. It translates to CASSPPNGSGYTF.

CDR3 coding DNA: TGCGCCAGCAGCTTGGCCCGAAACAGGAATGAAAAACTGTTTTTT. Its protein product is CASSLARNRNEKLFF. This chain connects TRBV5-1 to TRBJ1-4; TRBD1 is a possible D gene (5 bases). This CDR3 has 15 residues. V was clipped by 0 bases and J by 5 bases, with 11 bases between them. Germline V CDR1 and CDR2: SGHRS, YFSETQ.

The chain couples TRBV2 to TRBJ1-2; 7 bases agree with TRBD1. The CDR3 length is 12 residues. Germline CDR1 reads SNHLY; CDR2 reads FYNNEI. V dropped 7 bases and J dropped 8; count of bases not matched to a gene: 7. The CDR3 loop is CASIRDSPGYTF. The CDR3 DNA sequence: TGTGCCAGCATCAGGGACAGCCCGGGCTACACCTTC. The complete variable domain, with remaining parts taken from reference TRBV2 and TRBJ1-2, reads EPEVTQTPSHQVTQMGQEVILRCVPISNHLYFYWYRQILGQKVEFLVSFYNNEISEKSEIFDDQFSVERPDGSNFTLKIRSTKLEDSAMYFCASIRDSPGYTFGSGTRLTVV.